This TCR beta chain came from a study of human T cells and chemical hapten exposure. Study at large: Patch tests delivered 0.01% DPC to the upper back and were evaluated at 6 days.

The CDR3 is 14 amino acids. V lost 8 bases, J lost 2 bases, and 12 bases lay in between. The germline gives CDR1 SEHNR, CDR2 FQNEAQ (reference sequence). This clonotype occurred many times. Sample time point: patch test 3, about 24 weeks after DPC sensitization. The treatment denotes: therapeutic diphenylcyclopropenone sensitization with weekly scalp DPC. Blood was collected ahead of every patch test applied. TCRdb passed the RACE reads through MiXCR, listing each CDR3 protein once. This sample carries roughly 84,000 distinct CDR3 sequences, roughly 10% of them seen once, and the ten largest clones take more than 3%.

V usage is TRBV7-9 and J usage is TRBJ2-2; weak D call: TRBD2 (5 bases). The clonotype originates from a woman aged 50 to 60 with alopecia areata. Some clones in this sample may be carry-over from other donors' samples. This material consisted of whole blood, taken in connection with sensitization to the hapten diphenylcyclopropenone (DPC). CDR3 bases: TGTGCCAGCGTGAATAGCGCAAACACCGGGGAGCTGTTTTTT. Amino acids: CASVNSANTGELFF.